This T cell receptor (beta chain) was retrieved from a study of blood T cell repertoires in COVID-19 (dated by TCRdb to 2018 to 2020). About the investigation overall: Samples from collaborators originated in the United States, Italy and Spain and spanned both the acute and convalescent phases of COVID-19. The prospective study material was composed of cDNA or gDNA derived from T cells, B-cell-depleted T cells, or PBMCs. The dataset comprised deeply sampled blood TCRbeta repertoires from subjects exposed to, actively infected with, or recovered from COVID-19. The repertoires were released in a freely available public database meant as a resource for research on the immune response to SARS-CoV-2. The samples were drawn from the first 160 participants of the ongoing ImmuneRACE study and from 1,254 subjects provided by 6 global collaborators. A de-identified subject ID, COVID-19 status, age in years and sex were almost always included in the sample metadata. Where available, HLA class I and class II types were taken from metadata supplied by the sample provider and were not determined by assay-based typing. The research as a whole found: Clinical and demographic metadata were provided uncurated, with the amount varying by source and participant.

The table lists this clone with a few counts. Its antigen is not yet known. No per-base quality is available; no much larger clone lies one base away. The CDR1 and CDR2 encoded by the germline V gene are SGHVS and FNYEAQ. V loses 5 bases of germline sequence and J loses 0 bases, and the interval between the two ends is 11 bases. The CDR3 spans 15 residues, from the cysteine through the phenylalanine. This entry keeps only the CDR3 DNA: 45 bases, framed from base 1. TCRbeta CDR3 regions were amplified from genomic DNA using the immunoSEQ Assay, a bias-controlled multiplex PCR. Per the original workflow: Nucleated cell counts per sample were estimated from amplification of reference gene primers within the assay. Sequence reads were collapsed and filtered to measure the absolute abundance of every unique TCRbeta CDR3 rearrangement. For each sample, productive Simpson clonality was calculated as the square root of Simpson's diversity index across productive rearrangements. The table was pulled from immuneACCESS by TCRdb, which kept in-frame rearrangements only. Such tables lose some clones; where checked, under half of the loss comes from unresolved V genes, and the rest has no known cause. V and J calls and clone size are those listed in that table; D and trimming were worked out from the DNA. This sample holds 250,000 or so clones; 80% to 85% were observed only once. 3.5% to 5% of the sample belongs to the ten largest clones.

The collaborating institutions used their own protocols to collect whole blood in K2EDTA tubes. For TCRbeta analysis, collaborators shipped samples in one of three forms: frozen whole blood, isolated PBMCs, or DNA extracted from either of those sample types. The chain is assembled from TRBV7-6 and TRBJ1-3; no D gene call is confident. This TCR was recovered from a man between 60 and 75 years old with acute or convalescent COVID-19. Sequenced input: peripheral blood. The CDR3 in this case is CASSLQPLSGNTIYF. In nucleotide form, the sequence is TGTGCCAGCAGCCTACAGCCCCTCTCTGGAAACACCATATATTTT.